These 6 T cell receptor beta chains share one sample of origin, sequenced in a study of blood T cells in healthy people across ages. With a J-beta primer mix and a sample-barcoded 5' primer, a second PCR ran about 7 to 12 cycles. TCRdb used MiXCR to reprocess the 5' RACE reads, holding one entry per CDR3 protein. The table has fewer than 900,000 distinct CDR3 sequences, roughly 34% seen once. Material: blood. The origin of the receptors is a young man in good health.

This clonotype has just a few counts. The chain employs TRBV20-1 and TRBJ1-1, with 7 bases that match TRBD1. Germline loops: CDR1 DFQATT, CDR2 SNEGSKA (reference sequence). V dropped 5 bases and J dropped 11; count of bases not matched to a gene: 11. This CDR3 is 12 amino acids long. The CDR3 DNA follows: TGCAGTGCTGGCAACAGGGGCGAGGGGGCTTTCTTT. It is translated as CSAGNRGEGAFF.

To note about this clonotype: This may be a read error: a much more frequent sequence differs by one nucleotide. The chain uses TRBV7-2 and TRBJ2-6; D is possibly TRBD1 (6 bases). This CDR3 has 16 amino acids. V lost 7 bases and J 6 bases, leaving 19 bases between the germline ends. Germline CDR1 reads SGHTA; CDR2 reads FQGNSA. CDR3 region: CASIHKIGGAANVLTF. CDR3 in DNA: TGTGCCAGCATCCATAAGATAGGGGGTGCGGCCAACGTCCTGACTTTC.

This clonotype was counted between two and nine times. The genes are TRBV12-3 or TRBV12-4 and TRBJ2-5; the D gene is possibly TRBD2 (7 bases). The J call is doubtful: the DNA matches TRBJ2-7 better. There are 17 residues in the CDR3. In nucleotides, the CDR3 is TGTGCCAGCAGTTTGGGCGGCGGGGGCCTCTCCTTCTACGAGCAGTACTTC. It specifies CASSLGGGGLSFYEQYF.

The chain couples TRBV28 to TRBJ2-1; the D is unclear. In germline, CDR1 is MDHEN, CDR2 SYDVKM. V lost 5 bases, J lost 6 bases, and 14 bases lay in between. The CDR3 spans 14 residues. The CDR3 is CASSVGWSSNEQFF. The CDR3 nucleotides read TGTGCCAGCAGTGTGGGGTGGAGTAGCAATGAGCAGTTCTTC.

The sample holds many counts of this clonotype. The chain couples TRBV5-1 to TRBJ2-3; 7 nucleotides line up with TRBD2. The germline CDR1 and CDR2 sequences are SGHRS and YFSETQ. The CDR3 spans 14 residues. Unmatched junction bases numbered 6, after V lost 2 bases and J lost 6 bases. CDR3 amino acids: CASSLALSGDTQYF. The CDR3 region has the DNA TGCGCCAGCAGCTTAGCCCTTAGCGGGGATACGCAGTATTTT.

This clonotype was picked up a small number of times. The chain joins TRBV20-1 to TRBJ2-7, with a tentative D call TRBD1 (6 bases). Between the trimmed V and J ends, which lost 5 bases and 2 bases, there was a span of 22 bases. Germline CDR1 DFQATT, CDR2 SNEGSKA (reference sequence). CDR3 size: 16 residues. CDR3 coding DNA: TGCAGTGCTTCAGCCGGACAGTTCTCCGAGGCCTACGAGCAGTACTTC. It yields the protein CSASAGQFSEAYEQYF.